Listed below are T cell receptor beta chains from one sample, sequenced in a study of blood T cells in healthy people across ages. MiXCR was run by TCRdb on the 5' RACE reads, yielding one entry per CDR3 protein. The sample includes 1.5 million to 1.8 million distinct CDR3 sequences, roughly two fifths of them seen just once. Sequenced sample: blood. These TCRs come from a woman aged 18-29 years in good health. Each CDR3 is given with its conserved first and last residue. A D gene is named only where the DNA matches it firmly. Size is omitted from some rows. Given values are once, few, many or a class for expanded clones.

clone_size: -; j_call: TRBJ2-5; d_call: -; cdr3_length: 14; v_call: TRBV7-9; cdr3_aa: CASSPSWAQETQYF; cdr3_nt: TGTGCCAGCAGCCCCAGCTGGGCTCAGGAGACCCAGTACTTC
clone_size: few; j_call: TRBJ2-5; d_call: -; cdr3_length: 14; v_call: TRBV29-1; cdr3_aa: CSVAGSPTGETQYF; cdr3_nt: TGCAGCGTTGCTGGGAGCCCAACGGGAGAGACCCAGTACTTC
clone_size: -; j_call: TRBJ2-1; d_call: -; cdr3_length: 15; v_call: TRBV29-1; cdr3_aa: CSVVPSDRIYNEQFF; cdr3_nt: TGCAGCGTTGTACCTTCCGACAGAATCTACAATGAGCAGTTCTTC
clone_size: -; j_call: TRBJ2-7; d_call: TRBD1; cdr3_length: 15; v_call: TRBV4-3; cdr3_aa: CASSYLDGQGDEQYF; cdr3_nt: TGCGCCAGCAGCTACCTAGACGGACAGGGCGACGAGCAGTACTTC
clone_size: -; j_call: TRBJ2-7; d_call: TRBD2; cdr3_length: 16; v_call: TRBV5-1; cdr3_aa: CASSWTRGEVGYEQYF; cdr3_nt: TGCGCCAGCAGCTGGACCCGGGGGGAAGTTGGCTACGAGCAGTACTTC
clone_size: -; j_call: TRBJ2-1; d_call: -; cdr3_length: 15; v_call: TRBV5-1; cdr3_aa: CASSLPEGSYNGQFF; cdr3_nt: TGCGCCAGCAGCTTGCCCGAAGGCTCCTACAATGGGCAGTTCTTC
clone_size: many; j_call: TRBJ2-1; d_call: -; cdr3_length: 12; v_call: TRBV7-6; cdr3_aa: CASSAAYNEQFF; cdr3_nt: TGTGCCAGCAGCGCCGCCTACAATGAGCAGTTCTTC
clone_size: -; j_call: TRBJ1-5; d_call: -; cdr3_length: 14; v_call: TRBV2; cdr3_aa: CASSESQWNQPQHF; cdr3_nt: TGTGCCAGCAGTGAAAGTCAGTGGAATCAGCCCCAGCATTTT
clone_size: many; j_call: TRBJ2-7; d_call: -; cdr3_length: 16; v_call: TRBV7-2; cdr3_aa: CASSLDPRSSYNEQYF; cdr3_nt: TGTGCCAGCAGCTTAGATCCCCGTAGCTCCTACAATGAGCAGTACTTC
clone_size: -; j_call: TRBJ2-1; d_call: -; cdr3_length: 16; v_call: TRBV11-2; cdr3_aa: CASSFTGASSYNEQFF; cdr3_nt: TGTGCCAGCAGCTTCACAGGCGCGAGCTCCTACAATGAGCAGTTCTTC
clone_size: -; j_call: TRBJ2-7; d_call: -; cdr3_length: 12; v_call: TRBV7-9; cdr3_aa: CAGSLLGLEQYF; cdr3_nt: TGTGCCGGCAGCTTACTGGGTCTCGAGCAGTACTTC
clone_size: -; j_call: TRBJ2-7; d_call: -; cdr3_length: 14; v_call: TRBV7-6; cdr3_aa: CASSLVGKWQEQYF; cdr3_nt: TGTGCCAGCAGCTTAGTCGGCAAGTGGCAAGAGCAGTACTTC
clone_size: few; j_call: TRBJ2-1; d_call: TRBD2; cdr3_length: 15; v_call: TRBV2; cdr3_aa: CASSELAGAVNEQFF; cdr3_nt: TGTGCCAGCAGTGAACTAGCGGGGGCTGTCAATGAGCAGTTCTTC
clone_size: -; j_call: TRBJ2-4; d_call: -; cdr3_length: 15; v_call: TRBV18; cdr3_aa: CASPSQRLFENIQYF; cdr3_nt: TGTGCCAGCCCCTCTCAGCGGCTGTTCGAAAACATTCAGTACTTC
clone_size: few; j_call: TRBJ2-1; d_call: TRBD2; cdr3_length: 14; v_call: TRBV6-4; cdr3_aa: CASSELAENNEQFF; cdr3_nt: TGTGCCAGCAGTGAACTAGCGGAGAACAATGAGCAGTTCTTC
clone_size: -; j_call: TRBJ2-7; d_call: -; cdr3_length: 15; v_call: TRBV20-1; cdr3_aa: CSASTGRAGYNEQYF; cdr3_nt: TGCAGTGCTAGTACGGGACGAGCGGGCTACAATGAGCAGTACTTC
clone_size: -; j_call: TRBJ1-6; d_call: TRBD1; cdr3_length: 15; v_call: TRBV14; cdr3_aa: CASSQGQGFGSPLHF; cdr3_nt: TGTGCCAGCAGCCAGGGACAGGGGTTCGGATCACCCCTCCACTTT
clone_size: -; j_call: TRBJ2-1; d_call: TRBD2; cdr3_length: 16; v_call: TRBV14; cdr3_aa: CASSRRGLADGNEQFF; cdr3_nt: TGTGCCAGCAGCCGGAGGGGACTAGCGGACGGCAATGAGCAGTTCTTC